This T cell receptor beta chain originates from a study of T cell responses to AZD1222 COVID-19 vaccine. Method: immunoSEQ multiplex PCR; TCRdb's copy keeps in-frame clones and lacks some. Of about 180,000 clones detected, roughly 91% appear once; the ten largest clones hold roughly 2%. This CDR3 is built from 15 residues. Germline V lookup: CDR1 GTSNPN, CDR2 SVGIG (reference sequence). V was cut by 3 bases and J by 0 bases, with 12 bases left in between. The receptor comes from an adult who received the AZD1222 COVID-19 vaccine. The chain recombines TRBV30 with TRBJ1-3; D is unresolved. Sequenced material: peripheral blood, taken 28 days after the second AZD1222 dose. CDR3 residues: CAWRQGMNSGNTIYF. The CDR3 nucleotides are TGTGCCTGGAGACAAGGGATGAACTCTGGAAACACCATATATTTT.